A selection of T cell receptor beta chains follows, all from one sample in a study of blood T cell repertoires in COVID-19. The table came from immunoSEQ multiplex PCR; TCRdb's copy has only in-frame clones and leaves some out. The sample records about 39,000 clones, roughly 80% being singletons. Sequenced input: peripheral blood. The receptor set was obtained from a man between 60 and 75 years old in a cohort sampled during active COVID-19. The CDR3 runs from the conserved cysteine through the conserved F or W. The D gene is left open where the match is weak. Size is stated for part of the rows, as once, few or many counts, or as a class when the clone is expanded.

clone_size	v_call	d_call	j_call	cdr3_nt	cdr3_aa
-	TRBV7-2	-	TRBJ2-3	TGTGCCAGCGATAGAGGCGGGCTCAGCACAGATACGCAGTATTTT	CASDRGGLSTDTQYF
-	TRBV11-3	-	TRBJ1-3	TGTGCCAGCAGCTTAGGAGGGTCAGTCTCTGGAAACACCATATATTTT	CASSLGGSVSGNTIYF
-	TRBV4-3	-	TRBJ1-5	TGCGCCAGCAGCCAAGACAGGGGACAGCCCCAGCATTTT	CASSQDRGQPQHF
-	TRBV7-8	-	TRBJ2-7	TGTGCCAGCAGCCCCCCCATACGGTTAAGCTCCTACGAGCAGTACTTC	CASSPPIRLSSYEQYF
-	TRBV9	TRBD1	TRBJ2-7	TGTGCCAGCAGCGCCGGACAGGGTAGATACGAGCAGTACTTC	CASSAGQGRYEQYF
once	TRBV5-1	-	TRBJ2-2	TGCGCCAGCAGCTACGACAGACCGAACACCGGGGAGCTGTTTTTT	CASSYDRPNTGELFF
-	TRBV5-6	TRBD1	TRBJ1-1	TGTGCCAGCAGCTTGTTGGGACAGATGAACACTGAAGCTTTCTTT	CASSLLGQMNTEAFF
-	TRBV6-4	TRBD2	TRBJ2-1	TGTGCCAGCAGTGACACTGGACTAGCGGGGGGGCAGCATGAGCAGTTCTTC	CASSDTGLAGGQHEQFF
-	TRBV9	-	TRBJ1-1	TGTGCCAGCAGCGTAACAGGGAGTATGAACACTGAAGCTTTCTTT	CASSVTGSMNTEAFF
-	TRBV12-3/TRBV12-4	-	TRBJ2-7	TGTGCCAGCAGTCGGGCGGGCTACGAGCAGTACTTC	CASSRAGYEQYF
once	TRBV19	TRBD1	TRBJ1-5	TGTGCCAGTAGTATTTGGGGACAGAGTAAGAATCAGCCCCAGCATTTT	CASSIWGQSKNQPQHF
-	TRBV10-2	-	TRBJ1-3	TGCGCCACCATGGGACTAGCAGCTGGAAACACCATATATTTT	CATMGLAAGNTIYF
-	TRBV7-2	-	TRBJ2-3	TGTGCCAGCAGCTTAGCCGGGGGGCTCTTGACAGATACGCAGTATTTT	CASSLAGGLLTDTQYF
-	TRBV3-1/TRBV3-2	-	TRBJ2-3	TGTGCCAGCACCGGGGCGGGGGCACTCACAGATACGCAGTATTTT	CASTGAGALTDTQYF
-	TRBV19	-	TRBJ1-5	TGTGCCAGTACTCCGGACAGTCTGAAGCCCCAGCATTTT	CASTPDSLKPQHF
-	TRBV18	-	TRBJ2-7	TGTGCCAGCTCACCTGGCAGACTCGCCAACGAGCAGTACTTC	CASSPGRLANEQYF
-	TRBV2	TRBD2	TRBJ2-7	TGTGCCAGCAGTAACAGCGGGAGCCTCTACGAGCAGTACTTC	CASSNSGSLYEQYF
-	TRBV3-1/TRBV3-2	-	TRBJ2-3	TGTGCCAGCAGCCCCGGACGGACTAGCACAGATACGCAGTATTTT	CASSPGRTSTDTQYF
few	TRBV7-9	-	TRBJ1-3	TGTGCCAGCAGCCTCGCCACAGGTCAGACAAACACCATATATTTT	CASSLATGQTNTIYF
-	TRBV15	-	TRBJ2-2	TGTGCCACCTCAGGGGTAGCGCTTGCCGGGGAGCTGTTTTTT	CATSGVALAGELFF
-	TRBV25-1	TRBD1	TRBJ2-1	TGTGCCAGCAGTGAAACAGGGGCGTACAATGAGCAGTTCTTC	CASSETGAYNEQFF
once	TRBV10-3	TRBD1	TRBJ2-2	TGTGCCATCAGTGGGACAGGGGAAGTCGGGGAGCTGTTTTTT	CAISGTGEVGELFF
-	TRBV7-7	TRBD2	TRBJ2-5	TGTGCCAGCAGCTTAAGCCCGGCGGGAGGGAAAGAGACCCAGTACTTC	CASSLSPAGGKETQYF
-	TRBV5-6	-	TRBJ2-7	TGTGCCAGCAGCTGGGGGCCTCACGGTCCCTACGAGCAGTACTTC	CASSWGPHGPYEQYF
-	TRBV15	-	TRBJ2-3	TGTGCCACCAGCAGACAGGATCGGGACACAGATACGCAGTATTTT	CATSRQDRDTDTQYF
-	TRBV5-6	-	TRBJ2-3	TGTGCCAGCAGCTTGTTAGTCGGTAGCACAGATACGCAGTATTTT	CASSLLVGSTDTQYF
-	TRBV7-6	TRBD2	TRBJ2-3	TGTGCCAGCAGCTTGGGACTAGCGAATAGAGATACGCAGTATTTT	CASSLGLANRDTQYF
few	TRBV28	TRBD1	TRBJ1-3	TGTGCCAGCAGTCCCCCCAGGGGGAATGGAAACACCATATATTTT	CASSPPRGNGNTIYF
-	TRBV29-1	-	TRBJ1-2	TGCAGCGTCGTCCAGGGAGGAACTGGCTACACCTTC	CSVVQGGTGYTF